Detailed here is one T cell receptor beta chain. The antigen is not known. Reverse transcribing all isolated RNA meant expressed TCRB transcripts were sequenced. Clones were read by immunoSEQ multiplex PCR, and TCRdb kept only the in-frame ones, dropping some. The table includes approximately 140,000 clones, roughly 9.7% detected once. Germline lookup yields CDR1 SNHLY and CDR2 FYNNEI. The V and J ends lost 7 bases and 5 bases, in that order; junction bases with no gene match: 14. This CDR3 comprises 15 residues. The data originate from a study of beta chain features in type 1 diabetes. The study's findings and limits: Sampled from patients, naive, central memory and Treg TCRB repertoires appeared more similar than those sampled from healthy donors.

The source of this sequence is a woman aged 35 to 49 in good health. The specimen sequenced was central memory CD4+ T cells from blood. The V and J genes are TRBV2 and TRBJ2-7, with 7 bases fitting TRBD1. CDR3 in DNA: TGTGCCAGCATGGGACAGTACGGTTTAGGCGACGAGCAGTACTTC. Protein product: CASMGQYGLGDEQYF.